The sequence of this TCR beta chain was determined in a study of response to subunit inactivated influenza vaccine. With V trimmed by 4 bases and J by 5 bases, 6 bases remained unmatched. Germline CDR1 and CDR2: SGHRS and YFSETQ. The CDR3 is 15 amino acids. TCRdb called the RT-PCR reads again in MiXCR, with one record for every CDR3 protein. The table shows about 520,000 distinct CDR3 sequences, with 7.2% occurring only once. This clonotype has more than one count but fewer than ten. Its specificity is unknown. Broader study findings: Only a handful of new T cells, the authors suggested, are recruited with each seasonal influenza vaccination.

The receptor comes from a man aged 50 to 75 who received an inactivated influenza vaccine. The specimen comprised PBMCs from blood, sampled approximately 25 months after vaccination. This chain connects TRBV5-1 to TRBJ2-7, with 13 positions matching TRBD2. The CDR3 DNA is TGCGCCAGCAGCGATGGACTAGCGGGAGTGAACGAGCAGTACTTC. It translates to CASSDGLAGVNEQYF.